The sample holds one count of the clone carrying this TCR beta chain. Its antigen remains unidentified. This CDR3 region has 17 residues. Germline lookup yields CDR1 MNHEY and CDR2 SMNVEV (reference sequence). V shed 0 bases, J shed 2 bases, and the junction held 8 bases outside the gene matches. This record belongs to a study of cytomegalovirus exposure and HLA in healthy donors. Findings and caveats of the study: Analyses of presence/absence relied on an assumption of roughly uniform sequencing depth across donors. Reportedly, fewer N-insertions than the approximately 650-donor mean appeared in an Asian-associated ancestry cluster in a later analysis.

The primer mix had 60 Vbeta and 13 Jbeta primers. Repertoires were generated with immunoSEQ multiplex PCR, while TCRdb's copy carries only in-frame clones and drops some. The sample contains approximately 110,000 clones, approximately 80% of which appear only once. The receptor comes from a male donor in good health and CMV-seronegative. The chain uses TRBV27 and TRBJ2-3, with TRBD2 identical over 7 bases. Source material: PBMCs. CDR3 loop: CASSLSWASGTTDTQYF. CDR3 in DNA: TGTGCCAGCAGTTTATCGTGGGCTAGCGGTACCACAGATACGCAGTATTTT.